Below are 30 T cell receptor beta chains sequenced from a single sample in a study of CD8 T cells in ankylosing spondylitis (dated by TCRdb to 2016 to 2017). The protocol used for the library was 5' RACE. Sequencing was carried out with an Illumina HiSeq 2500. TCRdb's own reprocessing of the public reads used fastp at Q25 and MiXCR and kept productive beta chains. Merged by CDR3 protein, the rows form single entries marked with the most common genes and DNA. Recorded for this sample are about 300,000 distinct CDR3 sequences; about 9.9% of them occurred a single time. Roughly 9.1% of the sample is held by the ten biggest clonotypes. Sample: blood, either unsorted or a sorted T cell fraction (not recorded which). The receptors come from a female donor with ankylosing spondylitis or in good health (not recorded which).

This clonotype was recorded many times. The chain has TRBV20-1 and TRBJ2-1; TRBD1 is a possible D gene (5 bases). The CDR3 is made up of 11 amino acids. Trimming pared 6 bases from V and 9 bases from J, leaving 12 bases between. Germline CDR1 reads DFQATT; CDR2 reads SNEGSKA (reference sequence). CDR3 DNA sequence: TGCAGTGCCCGACAGCTTGGTGAGCAGTTCTTC. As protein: CSARQLGEQFF.

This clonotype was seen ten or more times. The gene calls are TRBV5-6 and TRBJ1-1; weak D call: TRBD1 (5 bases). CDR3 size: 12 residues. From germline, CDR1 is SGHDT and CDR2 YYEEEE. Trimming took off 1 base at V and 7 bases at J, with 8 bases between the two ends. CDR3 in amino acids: CASSLWGVEAFF. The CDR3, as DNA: TGTGCCAGCAGCTTGTGGGGGGTTGAAGCTTTCTTT.

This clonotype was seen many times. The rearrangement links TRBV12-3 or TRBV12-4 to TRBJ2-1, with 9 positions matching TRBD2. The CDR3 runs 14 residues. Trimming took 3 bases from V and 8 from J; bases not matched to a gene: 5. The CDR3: CASSFAGGPDEQFF. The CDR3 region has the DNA TGTGCCAGCAGTTTTGCGGGGGGGCCGGATGAGCAGTTCTTC.

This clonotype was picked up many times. CDR3: CASSGTSGVSLPLGTQYF. The DNA of the CDR3 is TGTGCCAGCAGCGGGACTAGCGGGGTGAGCCTGCCCCTGGGGACCCAGTACTTC. The genes are TRBV6-1 and TRBJ2-5; 13 bases map to TRBD2. In germline, CDR1 is MNHNS, CDR2 SASEGT. The CDR3 is 18 residues long. V lost 6 bases and J lost 7; bases outside the gene matches: 17.

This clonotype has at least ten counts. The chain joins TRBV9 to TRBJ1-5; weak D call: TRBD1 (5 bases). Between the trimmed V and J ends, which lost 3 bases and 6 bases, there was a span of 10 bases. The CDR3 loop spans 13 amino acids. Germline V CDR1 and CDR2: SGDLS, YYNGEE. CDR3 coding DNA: TGTGCCAGCAGCGAGGGACCAGGTCAGCCCCAGCATTTT. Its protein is CASSEGPGQPQHF.

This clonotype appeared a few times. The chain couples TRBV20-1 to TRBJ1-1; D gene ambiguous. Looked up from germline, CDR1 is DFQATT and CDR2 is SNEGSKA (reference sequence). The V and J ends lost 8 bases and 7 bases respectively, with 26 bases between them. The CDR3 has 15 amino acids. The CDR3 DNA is TGCAGTACCCCCGGCAGGAACCCTTTTTCTGGTGAAGCTTTCTTT. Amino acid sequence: CSTPGRNPFSGEAFF.

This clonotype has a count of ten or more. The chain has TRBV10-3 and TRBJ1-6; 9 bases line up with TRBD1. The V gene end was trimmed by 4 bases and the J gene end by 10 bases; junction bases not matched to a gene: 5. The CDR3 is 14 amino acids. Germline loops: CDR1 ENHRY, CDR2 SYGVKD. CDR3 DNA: TGTGCCATCAGTGTTGGGACAGGGCCCTCACCCCTCCACTTT. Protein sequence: CAISVGTGPSPLHF.

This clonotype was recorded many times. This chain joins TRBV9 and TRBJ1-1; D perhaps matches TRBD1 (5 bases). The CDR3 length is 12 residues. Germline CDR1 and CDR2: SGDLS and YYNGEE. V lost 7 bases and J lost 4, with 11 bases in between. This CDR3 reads CASRGVGTEAFF. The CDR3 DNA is TGTGCCAGCCGGGGGGTGGGCACTGAAGCTTTCTTT. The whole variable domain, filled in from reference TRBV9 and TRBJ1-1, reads DSGVTQTPKHLITATGQRVTLRCSPRSGDLSVYWYQQSLDQGLQFLIQYYNGEERAKGNILERFSAQQFPDLHSELNLSSLELGDSALYFCASRGVGTEAFFGQGTRLTVV.

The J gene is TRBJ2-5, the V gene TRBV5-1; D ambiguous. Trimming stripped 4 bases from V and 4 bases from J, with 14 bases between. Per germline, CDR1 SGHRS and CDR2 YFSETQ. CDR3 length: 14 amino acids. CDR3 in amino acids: CASSLGVRGETQYF. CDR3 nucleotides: TGCGCCAGCAGCCTTGGAGTCCGAGGAGAGACCCAGTACTTC. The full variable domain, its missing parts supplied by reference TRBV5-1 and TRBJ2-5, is KAGVTQTPRYLIKTRGQQVTLSCSPISGHRSVSWYQQTPGQGLQFLFEYFSETQRNKGNFPGRFSGRQFSNSRSEMNVSTLELGDSALYLCASSLGVRGETQYFGPGTRLLVL.

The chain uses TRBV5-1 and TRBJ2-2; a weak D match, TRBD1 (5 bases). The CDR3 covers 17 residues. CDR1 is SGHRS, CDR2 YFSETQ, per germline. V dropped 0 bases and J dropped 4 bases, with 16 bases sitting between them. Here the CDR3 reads CASSLAVVGQGTGELFF. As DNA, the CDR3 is TGCGCCAGCAGCTTGGCCGTGGTTGGGCAGGGCACCGGGGAGCTGTTTTTT.

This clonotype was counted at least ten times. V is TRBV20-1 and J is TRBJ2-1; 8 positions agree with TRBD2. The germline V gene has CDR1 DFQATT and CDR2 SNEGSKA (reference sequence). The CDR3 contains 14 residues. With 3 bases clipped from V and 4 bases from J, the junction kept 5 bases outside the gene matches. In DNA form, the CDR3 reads TGCAGTGCTAGGAGAGCGGGAGATTACAATGAGCAGTTCTTC. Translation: CSARRAGDYNEQFF.

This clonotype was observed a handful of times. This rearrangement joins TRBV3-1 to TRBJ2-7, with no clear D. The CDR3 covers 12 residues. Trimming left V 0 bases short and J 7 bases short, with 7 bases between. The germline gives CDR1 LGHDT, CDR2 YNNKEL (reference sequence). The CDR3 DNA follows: TGTGCCAGCAGCCAAGAAGGGTGGGAGCAGTACTTC. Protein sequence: CASSQEGWEQYF.

The CDR3 spells CASSYAGKQYF. CDR3 sequence (DNA): TGTGCCAGCAGTTACGCCGGGAAGCAGTACTTC. The J gene is TRBJ2-7, the V gene TRBV28, with D perhaps matching TRBD2 (5 bases). The CDR3 extends over 11 amino acids. V was pared by 4 bases and J by 8 bases, with 9 bases between. CDR1 and CDR2 from the germline V gene are MDHEN and SYDVKM.

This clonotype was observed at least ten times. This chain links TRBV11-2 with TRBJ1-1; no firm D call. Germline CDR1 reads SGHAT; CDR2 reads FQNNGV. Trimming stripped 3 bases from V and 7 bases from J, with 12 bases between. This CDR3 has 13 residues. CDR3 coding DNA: TGTGCCAGCAGCTTGACACTCTCAATTGAAGCTTTCTTT. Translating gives CASSLTLSIEAFF.

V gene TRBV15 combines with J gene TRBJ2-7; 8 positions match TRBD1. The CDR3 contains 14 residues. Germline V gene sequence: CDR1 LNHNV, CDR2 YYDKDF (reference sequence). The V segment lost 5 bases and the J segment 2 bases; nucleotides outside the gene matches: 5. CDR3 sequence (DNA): TGTGCCACCAGCGTTGACAGGGGCCCCTACGAGCAGTACTTC. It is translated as CATSVDRGPYEQYF.

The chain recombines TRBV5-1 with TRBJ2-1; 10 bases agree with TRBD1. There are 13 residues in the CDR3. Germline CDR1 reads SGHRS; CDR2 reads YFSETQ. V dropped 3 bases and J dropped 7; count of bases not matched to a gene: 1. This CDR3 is CASSWTGGNEQFF. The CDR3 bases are TGCGCCAGCAGCTGGACAGGGGGGAATGAGCAGTTCTTC. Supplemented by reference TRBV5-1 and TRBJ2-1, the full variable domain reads KAGVTQTPRYLIKTRGQQVTLSCSPISGHRSVSWYQQTPGQGLQFLFEYFSETQRNKGNFPGRFSGRQFSNSRSEMNVSTLELGDSALYLCASSWTGGNEQFFGPGTRLTVL.

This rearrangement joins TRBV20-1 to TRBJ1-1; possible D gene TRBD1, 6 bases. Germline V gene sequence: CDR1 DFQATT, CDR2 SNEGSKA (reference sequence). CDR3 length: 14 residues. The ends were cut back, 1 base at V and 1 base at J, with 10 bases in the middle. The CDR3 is CSARGGLWNTEAFF. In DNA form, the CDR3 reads TGCAGTGCTAGAGGGGGGCTGTGGAACACTGAAGCTTTCTTT.

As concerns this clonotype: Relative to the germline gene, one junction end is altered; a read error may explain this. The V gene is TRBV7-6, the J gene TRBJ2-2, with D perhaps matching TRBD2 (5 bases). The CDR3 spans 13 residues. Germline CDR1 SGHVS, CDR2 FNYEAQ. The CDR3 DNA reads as TGTGCCAGCAGCTTAGCGGGCACCGGGGAGCTGTTATTT. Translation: CASSLAGTGELLF.

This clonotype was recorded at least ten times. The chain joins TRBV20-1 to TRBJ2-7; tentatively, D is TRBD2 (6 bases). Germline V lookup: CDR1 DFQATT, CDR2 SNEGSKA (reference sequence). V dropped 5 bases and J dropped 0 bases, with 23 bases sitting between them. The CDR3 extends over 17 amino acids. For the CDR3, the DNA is TGCAGTGCTCCAGCAAAGCGGGCGACAGTTAGCTCCTACGAGCAGTACTTC. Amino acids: CSAPAKRATVSSYEQYF.

CDR3 sequence (DNA): TGTGCCAGCAGCTTGGACAGGCTAAGTGAAAAACTGTTTTTT. The encoded protein is CASSLDRLSEKLFF. The chain uses TRBV11-2 and TRBJ1-4; 7 nucleotides line up with TRBD1. The CDR3 is 14 residues long. The V segment lost 3 bases and the J segment 7 bases; nucleotides outside the gene matches: 5. Germline loops: CDR1 SGHAT, CDR2 FQNNGV.

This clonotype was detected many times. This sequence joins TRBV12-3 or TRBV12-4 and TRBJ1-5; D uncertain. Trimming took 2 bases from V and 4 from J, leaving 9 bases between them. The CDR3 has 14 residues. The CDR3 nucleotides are TGTGCCAGCAGTTTATCACGTGGGAATCAGCCCCAGCATTTT. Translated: CASSLSRGNQPQHF.

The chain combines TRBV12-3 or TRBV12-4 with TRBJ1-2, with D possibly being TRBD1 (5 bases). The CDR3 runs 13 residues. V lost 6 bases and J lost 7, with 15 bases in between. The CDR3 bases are TGTGCCAGCAGCCGCCCGGGGGTCGGTGGCTACACCTTC. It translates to CASSRPGVGGYTF.

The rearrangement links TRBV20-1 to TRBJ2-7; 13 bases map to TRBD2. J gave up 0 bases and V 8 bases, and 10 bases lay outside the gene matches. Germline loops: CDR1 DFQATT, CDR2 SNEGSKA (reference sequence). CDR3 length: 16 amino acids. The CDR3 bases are TGCAGTACCACCGGGACTAGCGGGACGAGCTCCTACGAGCAGTACTTC. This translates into CSTTGTSGTSSYEQYF.

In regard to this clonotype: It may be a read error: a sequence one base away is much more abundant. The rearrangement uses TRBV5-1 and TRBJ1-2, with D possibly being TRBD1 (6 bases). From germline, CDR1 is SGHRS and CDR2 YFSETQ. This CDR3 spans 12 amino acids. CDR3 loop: CASSLDRDGSTF. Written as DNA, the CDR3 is TGCGCCAGCAGCTTGGACAGGGATGGCTCCACCTTC.

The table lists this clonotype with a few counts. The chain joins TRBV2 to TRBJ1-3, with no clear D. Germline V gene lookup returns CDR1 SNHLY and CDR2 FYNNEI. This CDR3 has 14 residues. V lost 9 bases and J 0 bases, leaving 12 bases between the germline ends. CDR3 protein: CASRRAPSGNTIYF. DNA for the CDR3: TGTGCCAGTCGGCGGGCGCCCTCTGGAAACACCATATATTTT.

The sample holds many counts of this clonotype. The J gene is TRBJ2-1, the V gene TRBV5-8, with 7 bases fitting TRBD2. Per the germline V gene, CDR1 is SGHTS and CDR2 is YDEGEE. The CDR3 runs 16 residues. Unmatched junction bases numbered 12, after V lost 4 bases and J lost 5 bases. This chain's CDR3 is CASSQTRGRLDNEQFF. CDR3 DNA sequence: TGTGCCAGCAGCCAAACGCGGGGGAGGTTAGACAATGAGCAGTTCTTC.

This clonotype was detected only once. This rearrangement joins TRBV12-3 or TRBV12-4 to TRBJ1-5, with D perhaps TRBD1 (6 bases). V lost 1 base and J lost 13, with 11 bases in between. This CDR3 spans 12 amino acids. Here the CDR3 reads CASSLGGRSQHF. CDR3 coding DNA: TGTGCCAGCAGTTTAGGGGGGCGTTCTCAGCATTTT.

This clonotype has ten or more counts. The CDR3 DNA is TGTGCCATCAGTGAGCCGGACAGGGCCTATGGCTACACCTTC. Residues: CAISEPDRAYGYTF. The chain is built from TRBV10-3 and TRBJ1-2; the match to TRBD1 covers 8 bases. CDR1 and CDR2 (germline): ENHRY, SYGVKD. V lost 2 bases and J lost 4; bases outside the gene matches: 3. There are 14 residues in the CDR3.

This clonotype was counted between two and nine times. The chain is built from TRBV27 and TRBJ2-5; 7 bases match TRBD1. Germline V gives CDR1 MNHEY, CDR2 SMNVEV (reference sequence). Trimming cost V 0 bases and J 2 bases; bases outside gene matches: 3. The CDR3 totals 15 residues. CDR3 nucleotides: TGTGCCAGCAGTTTATCGACAGGGCCGCAAGAGACCCAGTACTTC. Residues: CASSLSTGPQETQYF.

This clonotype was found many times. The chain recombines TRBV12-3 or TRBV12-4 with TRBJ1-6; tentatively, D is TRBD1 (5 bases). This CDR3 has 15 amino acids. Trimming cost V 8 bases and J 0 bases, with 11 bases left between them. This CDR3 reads CASLDNFSYNSPLHF. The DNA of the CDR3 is TGTGCCAGCTTGGACAACTTCTCCTATAATTCACCCCTCCACTTT.